What follows are 9 T cell receptor beta chains derived from one specimen sequenced in a study of blood T cell repertoires in COVID-19. Only in-frame clones appear in the TCRdb table, and some are missing; sequencing was by immunoSEQ multiplex PCR. This table holds 300,000 to 400,000 clones, more than 75% found once. What was sequenced was peripheral blood. These receptors all stem from a woman aged 50 to 60 with COVID-19, enrolled during active disease.

This chain connects TRBV6-2 or TRBV6-3 to TRBJ1-5, with D perhaps matching TRBD1 (6 bases). Germline V CDR1 and CDR2: MNHEY, SVGEGT. The CDR3 is made up of 15 amino acids. The V end lost 6 bases, the J end lost 3 bases, and 15 bases lay between the germline ends. The CDR3 DNA reads TGTGCCAGCAGCTGGGACGGACAGACCAATCAGCCCCAGCATTTT. It is translated as CASSWDGQTNQPQHF.

This clone was seen more than once but under ten times. The V gene is TRBV7-6, the J gene TRBJ2-1, with D unclear. Trimming took 7 bases from V and 4 from J, leaving 8 bases between them. This CDR3 has 12 residues. The germline V gene has CDR1 SGHVS and CDR2 FNYEAQ. The CDR3 protein is CASTGSYNEQFF. The DNA for the CDR3 is TGTGCCAGCACGGGTTCTTACAATGAGCAGTTCTTC.

In this sample, this clone turned up once. The chain combines TRBV4-1 with TRBJ2-7, with D possibly being TRBD1 (5 bases). The germline CDR1 and CDR2 sequences are MGHRA and YSYEKL. The CDR3 is made up of 16 amino acids. V was clipped by 0 bases and J by 3 bases, with 15 bases between them. CDR3 nucleotide sequence: TGCGCCAGCAGCCAAGAACTCGGGCAGGGTCACTACGAGCAGTACTTC. Protein sequence: CASSQELGQGHYEQYF.

V and J are TRBV19 and TRBJ1-5, with TRBD1 identical over 8 bases. CDR1 is LNHDA, CDR2 SQIVND, per germline (reference sequence). The CDR3 has 15 amino acids. V was clipped by 6 bases and J by 6 bases; unmatched bases: 10. The CDR3 sequence: CASSHPGGRGQPQHF. The CDR3 DNA reads as TGTGCCAGTAGCCACCCAGGGGGCCGGGGTCAGCCCCAGCATTTT.

The genes are TRBV27 and TRBJ2-3; 11 bases fit TRBD2. The germline V gene encodes CDR1 MNHEY and CDR2 SMNVEV (reference sequence). Trimming removed 2 bases from V and 5 bases from J; junction bases left unmatched: 0. This CDR3 is 14 amino acids long. CDR3 bases: TGTGCCAGCAGTTTAGGACTAGCGGGAGATACGCAGTATTTT. It yields the protein CASSLGLAGDTQYF.

In regard to this clone: The sample carries other DNA sequences with the same CDR3. V usage is TRBV11-3 and J usage is TRBJ2-7, with unresolved D. This CDR3 region has 14 residues. CDR1 SGHNT and CDR2 YENEEA come from the germline V gene. The V gene lost 1 base and the J gene lost 1 base, with 8 bases spanning the gap. This CDR3 is CASSLGHSSYEQYF. CDR3 DNA: TGTGCCAGCAGCTTAGGACACAGTTCCTACGAGCAGTACTTC. The entire variable domain, with the rest obtained from reference TRBV11-3 and TRBJ2-7, is as follows: EAGVVQSPRYKIIEKKQPVAFWCNPISGHNTLYWYLQNLGQGPELLIRYENEEAVDDSQLPKDRFSAERLKGVDSTLKIQPAELGDSAVYLCASSLGHSSYEQYFGPGTRLTVT.

V and J are TRBV2 and TRBJ2-7, with no clear D. V was pared by 1 base and J by 0 bases, with 10 bases between. Germline V gives CDR1 SNHLY, CDR2 FYNNEI. The CDR3 sequence is 15 residues long. The CDR3 sequence is CASSEVFASSYEQYF. DNA for the CDR3: TGTGCCAGCAGTGAAGTATTCGCGAGCTCCTACGAGCAGTACTTC.

This sequence joins TRBV7-6 and TRBJ1-5; TRBD1 is a possible D gene (5 bases). This CDR3 has 14 residues. Germline lookup yields CDR1 SGHVS and CDR2 FNYEAQ. V lost 3 bases to trimming and J lost 5 bases, with 11 bases between them. In DNA form, the CDR3 reads TGTGCCAGCAGCTTTGGGGGGGACCATCAGCCCCAGCATTTT. Translating gives CASSFGGDHQPQHF. The full variable domain, rest sourced from reference TRBV7-6 and TRBJ1-5, is GAGVSQSPRYKVTKRGQDVALRCDPISGHVSLYWYRQALGQGPEFLTYFNYEAQQDKSGLPNDRFSAERPEGSISTLTIQRTEQRDSAMYRCASSFGGDHQPQHFGDGTRLSIL.

The chain is built from TRBV4-1 and TRBJ2-7, with 7 bases fitting TRBD2. Germline CDR1 MGHRA, CDR2 YSYEKL. The CDR3 runs 16 residues. After removal of 0 bases from V and 7 bases from J, the junction contained 12 bases not matched to a gene. DNA for the CDR3: TGCGCCAGCAGCCAAGATTGGACGGGAGGCAATTTGGAGCAGTACTTC. Its protein product is CASSQDWTGGNLEQYF.